This T cell receptor beta chain was sequenced in a study of CD8 T cells in ankylosing spondylitis. TCRdb recomputed calls from the 5' RACE reads with MiXCR, one row per CDR3 protein. The data contain some 250,000 distinct CDR3 sequences, around 25% of them singletons. This clonotype showed up many times. Its matching antigen is unknown. Overall study results and limits: Past studies reported some motif variants in reactive arthritis synovial fluid and blood. Peripheral blood held disease-linked clones only at relatively low frequency, and these were CD8+. A motif of several highly homologous TCR beta variants was seen as apparently characteristic of ankylosing spondylitis blood. Clones tied to disease were said to be significantly enriched in matched ankylosing spondylitis synovial fluid.

The CDR3 covers 13 residues. The ends were cut back, 2 bases at V and 4 bases at J, with 8 bases in the middle. Germline CDR1 is SGHTA and CDR2 is FQGNSA. The source is a male donor with ankylosing spondylitis or in good health (not recorded which). The rearrangement links TRBV7-2 to TRBJ2-5; D possibly corresponds to TRBD1 (5 bases). Sequencing was performed on blood, either unsorted or a sorted T cell fraction (not recorded which). CDR3 nucleotide sequence: TGTGCCAGCAGCTTAAGGGGCGGAGAGACCCAGTACTTC. It specifies CASSLRGGETQYF.